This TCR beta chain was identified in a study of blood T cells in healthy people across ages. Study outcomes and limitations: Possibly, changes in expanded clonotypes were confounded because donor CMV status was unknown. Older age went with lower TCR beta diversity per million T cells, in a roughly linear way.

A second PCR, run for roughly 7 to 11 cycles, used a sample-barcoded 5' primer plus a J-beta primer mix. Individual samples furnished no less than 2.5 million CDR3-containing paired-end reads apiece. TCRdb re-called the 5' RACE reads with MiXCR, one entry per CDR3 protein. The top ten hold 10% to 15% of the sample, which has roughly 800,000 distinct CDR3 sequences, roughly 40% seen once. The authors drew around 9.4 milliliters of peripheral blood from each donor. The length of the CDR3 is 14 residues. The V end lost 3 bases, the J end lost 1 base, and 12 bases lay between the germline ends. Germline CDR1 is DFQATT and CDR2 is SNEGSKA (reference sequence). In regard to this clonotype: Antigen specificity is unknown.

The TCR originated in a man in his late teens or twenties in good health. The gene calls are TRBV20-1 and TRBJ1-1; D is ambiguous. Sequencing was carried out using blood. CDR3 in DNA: TGCAGTGCTAGCCTTTTATTGCGGAACACTGAAGCTTTCTTT. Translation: CSASLLLRNTEAFF.